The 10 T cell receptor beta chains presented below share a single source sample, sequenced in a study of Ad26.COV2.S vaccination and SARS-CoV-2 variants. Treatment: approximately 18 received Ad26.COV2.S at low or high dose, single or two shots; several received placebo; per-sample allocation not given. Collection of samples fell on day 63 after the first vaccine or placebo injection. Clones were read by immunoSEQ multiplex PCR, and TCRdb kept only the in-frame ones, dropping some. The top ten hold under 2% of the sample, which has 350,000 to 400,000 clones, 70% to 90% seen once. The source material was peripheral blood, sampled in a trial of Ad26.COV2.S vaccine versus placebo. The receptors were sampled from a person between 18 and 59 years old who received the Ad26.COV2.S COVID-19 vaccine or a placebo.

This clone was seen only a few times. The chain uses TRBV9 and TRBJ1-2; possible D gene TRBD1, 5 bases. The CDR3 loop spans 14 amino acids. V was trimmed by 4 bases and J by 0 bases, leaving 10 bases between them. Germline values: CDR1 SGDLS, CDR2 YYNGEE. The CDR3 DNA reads TGTGCCAGCAGCATGACAGCCACTAACTATGGCTACACCTTC. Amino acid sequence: CASSMTATNYGYTF. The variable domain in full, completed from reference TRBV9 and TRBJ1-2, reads DSGVTQTPKHLITATGQRVTLRCSPRSGDLSVYWYQQSLDQGLQFLIQYYNGEERAKGNILERFSAQQFPDLHSELNLSSLELGDSALYFCASSMTATNYGYTFGSGTRLTVV.

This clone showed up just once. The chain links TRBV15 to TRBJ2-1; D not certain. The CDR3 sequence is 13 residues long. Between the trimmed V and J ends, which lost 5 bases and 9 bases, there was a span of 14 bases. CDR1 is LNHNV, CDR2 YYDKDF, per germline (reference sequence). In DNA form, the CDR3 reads TGTGCCACCAGCCGAACTCCGCCTGGTGAGCAGTTCTTC. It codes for CATSRTPPGEQFF.

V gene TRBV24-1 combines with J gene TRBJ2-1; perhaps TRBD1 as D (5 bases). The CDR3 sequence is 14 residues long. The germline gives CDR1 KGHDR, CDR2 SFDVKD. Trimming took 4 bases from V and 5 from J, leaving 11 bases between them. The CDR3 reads CATSEGRVNNEQFF. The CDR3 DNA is TGTGCCACCAGTGAGGGCAGGGTGAACAATGAGCAGTTCTTC.

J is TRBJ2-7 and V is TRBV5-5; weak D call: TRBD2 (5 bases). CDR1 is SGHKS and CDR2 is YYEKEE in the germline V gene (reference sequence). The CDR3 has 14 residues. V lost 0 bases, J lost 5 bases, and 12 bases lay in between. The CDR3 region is CASSLEGAGDEQYF. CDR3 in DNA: TGTGCCAGCAGCTTGGAAGGCGCCGGGGACGAGCAGTACTTC.

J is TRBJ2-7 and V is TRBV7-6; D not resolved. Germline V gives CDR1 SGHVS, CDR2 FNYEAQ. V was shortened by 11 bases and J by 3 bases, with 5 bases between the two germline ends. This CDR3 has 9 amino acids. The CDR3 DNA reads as TGTGCCGCTAACTACGAGCAGTACTTC. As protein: CAANYEQYF.

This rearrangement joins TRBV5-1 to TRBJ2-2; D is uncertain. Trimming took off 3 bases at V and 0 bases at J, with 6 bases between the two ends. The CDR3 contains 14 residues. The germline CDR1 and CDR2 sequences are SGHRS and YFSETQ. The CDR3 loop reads CASSWRSNTGELFF. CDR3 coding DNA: TGCGCCAGCAGCTGGCGCTCGAACACCGGGGAGCTGTTTTTT.

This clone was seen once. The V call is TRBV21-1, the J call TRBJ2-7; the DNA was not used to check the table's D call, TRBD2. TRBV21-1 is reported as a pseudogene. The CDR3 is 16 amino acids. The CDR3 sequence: CASSRKSGRALYEQYF. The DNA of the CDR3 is TGTGCCAGCAGCAGGAAGAGCGGGAGGGCCCTCTACGAGCAGTACTTC.

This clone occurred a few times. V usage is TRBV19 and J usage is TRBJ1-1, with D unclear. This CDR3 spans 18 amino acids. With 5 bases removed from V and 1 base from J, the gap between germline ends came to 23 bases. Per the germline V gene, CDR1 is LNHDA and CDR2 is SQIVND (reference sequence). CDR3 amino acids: CASSLIGPPQAANTEAFF. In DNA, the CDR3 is TGTGCCAGTAGTCTAATAGGGCCCCCCCAGGCGGCGAACACTGAAGCTTTCTTT.

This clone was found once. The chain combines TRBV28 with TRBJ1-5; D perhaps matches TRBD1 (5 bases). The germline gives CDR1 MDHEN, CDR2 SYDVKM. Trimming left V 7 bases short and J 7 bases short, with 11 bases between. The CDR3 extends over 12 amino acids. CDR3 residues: CASNQGLQPQHF. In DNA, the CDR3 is TGTGCCAGCAACCAGGGTTTGCAGCCCCAGCATTTT.

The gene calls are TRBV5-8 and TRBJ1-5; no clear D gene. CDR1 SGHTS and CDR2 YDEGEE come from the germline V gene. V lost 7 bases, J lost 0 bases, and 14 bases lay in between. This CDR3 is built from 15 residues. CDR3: CASALLLGSNQPQHF. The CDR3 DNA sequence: TGTGCCAGCGCCCTACTATTAGGTAGCAATCAGCCCCAGCATTTT. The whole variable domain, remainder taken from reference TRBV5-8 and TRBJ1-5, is EAGVTQSPTHLIKTRGQQATLRCSPISGHTSVYWYQQALGLGLQFLLWYDEGEERNRGNFPPRFSGRQFPNYSSELNVNALELEDSALYLCASALLLGSNQPQHFGDGTRLSIL.